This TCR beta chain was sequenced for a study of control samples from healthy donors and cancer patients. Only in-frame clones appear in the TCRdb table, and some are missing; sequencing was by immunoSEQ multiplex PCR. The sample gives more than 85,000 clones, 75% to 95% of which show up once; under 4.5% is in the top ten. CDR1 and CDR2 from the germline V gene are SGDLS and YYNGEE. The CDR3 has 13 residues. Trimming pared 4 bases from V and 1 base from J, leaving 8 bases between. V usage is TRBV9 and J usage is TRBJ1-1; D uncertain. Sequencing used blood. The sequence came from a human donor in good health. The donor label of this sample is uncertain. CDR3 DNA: TGTGCCAGCAGCCCAAATGGGAACACTGAAGCTTTCTTT. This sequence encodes CASSPNGNTEAFF.